The rows below give T cell receptor beta chains drawn from one sample of a study of cytomegalovirus exposure and HLA in healthy donors. Clones were read by immunoSEQ multiplex PCR, and TCRdb kept only the in-frame ones, dropping some. The table includes some 180,000 clones, around 80% detected once. The source material was PBMCs. The receptor source for this set is a man aged 18 to 30 in good health and CMV-seronegative. Both conserved end residues are part of each CDR3. A D gene is named only where the DNA matches it firmly. A row's size may be missing; if present it is once, few, many or a size class.

TRBJ2-7,.,TRBV11-2,.,TGTGCCAGCAGCTCCACACGCTACGAGCAGTACTTC,CASSSTRYEQYF
TRBJ1-3,.,TRBV7-9,.,TGTGCCAGCAGCGCCCGGACAGTCTCTGGAAACACCATATATTTT,CASSARTVSGNTIYF
TRBJ2-5,TRBD2,TRBV5-8,.,TGTGCCAGCAGCTTGGCGCGGGGGGCCCCTCAATTCCAAGAGGCCCAGTACTTC,CASSLARGAPQFQEAQYF
TRBJ2-7,TRBD2,TRBV11-3,.,TGTGCCAGCACCCTCACATCCAGCGGGGCAGCCTACGAGCAGTACTTC,CASTLTSSGAAYEQYF
TRBJ2-2,TRBD1,TRBV6-4,.,TGTGCCAGCAGTGACTCCGGGACAGAGAACACCGGGGAGCTGTTTTTT,CASSDSGTENTGELFF
TRBJ1-1,TRBD1,TRBV5-1,.,TGCGCCAGCAGCTTGGGAGGGGGCATCCTGACTGAAGCTTTCTTT,CASSLGGGILTEAFF
TRBJ2-5,.,TRBV2,few,TGTGCCAGCAGCCGGGACTTCCAAGAGACCCAGTACTTC,CASSRDFQETQYF
TRBJ2-7,.,TRBV13,.,TGTGCCAGCAGCTTAGCGTATGTGTCCTACGAGCAGTACTTC,CASSLAYVSYEQYF
TRBJ2-1,TRBD2,TRBV5-4,.,TGTGCCAGCAGCTTGGGGATAGCGGGGGGAAATGAGCAGTTCTTC,CASSLGIAGGNEQFF
TRBJ2-7,.,TRBV7-9,once,TGTGCCAGCAGCTGGAGGGACTACGAGCAGTACTTC,CASSWRDYEQYF
TRBJ2-1,TRBD2,TRBV7-2,.,TGTGCCAGCAGCTTAGGGGGGACTAGCGGGGGGGCCAATGAGCAGTTCTTC,CASSLGGTSGGANEQFF
TRBJ1-5,.,TRBV30,.,TGTGCCTGGAGTGTAGGTATTGGGGCTAGCAATCAGCCCCAGCATTTT,CAWSVGIGASNQPQHF
TRBJ2-7,TRBD1,TRBV5-1,once,TGCGCCAGCAGCTTGGGACAGGGTCTCTACGAGCAGTACTTC,CASSLGQGLYEQYF